Below, 9 T cell receptor beta chains from the same sample are listed, as sequenced in a study of OX40 agonist ivuxolimab in advanced cancers. Library generation was performed with the immunoSEQ multiplex PCR assay. Drawn from immuneACCESS, this table holds only the in-frame rearrangements with V and J called that TCRdb kept. Clones are partly lost; checked studies trace under half to an unresolved V gene and leave the rest unexplained. This sample gives roughly 70,000 clones in total; around 85% of them show up just once. The ten largest clones represent 0.83% of the sample. This specimen consisted of CD4+ or CD8+ T cells sorted from blood, obtained in a trial of the OX40 agonist ivuxolimab. The receptors stem from an adult with an advanced solid tumor such as melanoma, head and neck, liver or kidney cancer.

CDR3 sequence reads: CASIPGQGMYEQYF. The CDR3 DNA reads as TGTGCCAGCATCCCCGGACAGGGAATGTACGAGCAGTACTTC. This rearrangement joins TRBV7-9 to TRBJ2-7, with TRBD1 matching over 8 bases. The CDR3 is 14 residues long. CDR1 is SEHNR and CDR2 is FQNEAQ in the germline V gene (reference sequence). V lost 7 bases to trimming and J lost 4 bases; unmatched junction nucleotides: 9.

V is TRBV10-1 and J is TRBJ2-7; no firm D call. Germline CDR1 and CDR2: WNHNN and SYGVQD (reference sequence). Trimming stripped 5 bases from V and 6 bases from J, with 20 bases between. CDR3 length equals 15 residues. CDR3 region: CASSLTAGRVSEQYF. CDR3 nucleotides: TGCGCCAGCAGTCTTACGGCAGGCCGGGTCTCCGAGCAGTACTTC.

The rearrangement joins TRBV7-6 to TRBJ2-6; perhaps TRBD2 as D (6 bases). Trimming removed 1 base at V and 0 bases at J, with 10 bases between. This CDR3 has 17 residues. Per the germline V gene, CDR1 is SGHVS and CDR2 is FNYEAQ. CDR3 DNA sequence: TGTGCCAGCAGCTTAGAAGGCGGGAACTCTGGGGCCAACGTCCTGACTTTC. It specifies CASSLEGGNSGANVLTF.

J is TRBJ1-1 and V is TRBV28; D is unresolved. The CDR3 is 13 amino acids. V lost 5 bases and J lost 1, with 8 bases in between. Germline-derived CDR1 and CDR2 are MDHEN and SYDVKM. The CDR3 is CASSPPWNTEAFF. The CDR3 nucleotides are TGTGCCAGCAGTCCTCCCTGGAACACTGAAGCTTTCTTT.

The chain combines TRBV5-1 with TRBJ2-7; D might be TRBD2 (5 bases). The CDR3 extends over 12 amino acids. CDR1 and CDR2 from the germline V gene are SGHRS and YFSETQ. Trimming left V 2 bases short and J 9 bases short, with 12 bases between. CDR3 region: CASSFGDSVQYF. CDR3 nucleotides: TGCGCCAGCAGCTTCGGGGATAGTGTGCAGTACTTC. Full variable domain (rest looked up from reference TRBV5-1 and TRBJ2-7): KAGVTQTPRYLIKTRGQQVTLSCSPISGHRSVSWYQQTPGQGLQFLFEYFSETQRNKGNFPGRFSGRQFSNSRSEMNVSTLELGDSALYLCASSFGDSVQYFGPGTRLTVT.

This chain uses TRBV25-1 with TRBJ1-6; maybe TRBD1 (5 bases). CDR1 is MGHDK and CDR2 is SYGVNS in the germline V gene. CDR3 length: 14 residues. Trimming left V 4 bases short and J 9 bases short, with 13 bases between. The CDR3 here is CASSVSGGGSPLHF. The DNA for the CDR3 is TGTGCCAGCAGTGTGTCCGGGGGTGGTTCACCCCTCCACTTT.

The chain uses TRBV11-2 and TRBJ2-3, with TRBD2 identical over 8 bases. The germline CDR1 and CDR2 sequences are SGHAT and FQNNGV. There are 17 residues in the CDR3. The junction had 8 bases not matched to a gene; V was cut back by 2 bases and J by 1 base. The CDR3 nucleotides read TGTGCCAGCAGCTTACCACGGGGGGGCATTCGCACAGATACGCAGTATTTT. Translating it yields CASSLPRGGIRTDTQYF.

The chain employs TRBV14 and TRBJ2-7, with 9 bases that match TRBD1. Losses at the gene ends were 2 bases for V and 1 base for J; bases not matched to a gene: 9. The CDR3 runs 17 residues. The V gene's germline CDR1 is SGHDN and CDR2 FVKESK. CDR3 residues: CASSQTYTGGASYEQYF. CDR3 in DNA: TGTGCCAGCAGCCAAACGTACACAGGGGGCGCTTCCTACGAGCAGTACTTC.

This clone was seen a few times. This chain uses TRBV7-2 with TRBJ2-7; the D gene is possibly TRBD1 (5 bases). CDR3 size: 12 residues. V shed 3 bases and J shed 7 bases, with 10 bases lying between them. CDR1 and CDR2 (germline): SGHTA, FQGNSA. The CDR3 loop is CASSLGPLEQYF. The DNA for the CDR3 is TGTGCCAGCAGCTTGGGGCCCCTGGAGCAGTACTTC.